This is a list of T cell receptor beta chains from one sample in a study of T cells in Graves' hyperthyroidism and ophthalmopathy. TCRdb called the multiplex PCR reads again in MiXCR, with one record for every CDR3 protein. The sample consists of around 420,000 distinct CDR3 sequences, about a sixth of them appearing once. Sequencing input: blood. These receptors were taken from a woman in her late teens or twenties with Graves' hyperthyroidism. The CDR3 runs from the conserved cysteine through the conserved F or W. The D gene is left open where the match is weak. Clone size is not always given. Where it is, it says once, few, many or a class for expanded clones.

clone size	V gene	D gene	J gene	CDR3 DNA	CDR3 protein
many	TRBV28	TRBD2	TRBJ2-7	TGTGCCAGCAGTTTATTATCACGGACTAGCGGGATAGGCTACGAGCAGTACTTC	CASSLLSRTSGIGYEQYF
many	TRBV29-1	TRBD1	TRBJ2-1	TGCACCGTCCGGGGGACAGGGTACAATGAGCAGTTCTTC	CTVRGTGYNEQFF
many	TRBV2	-	TRBJ2-1	TGTGCCAGCAGTGAGCGGCGACAGTACAATGAGCAGTTCTTC	CASSERRQYNEQFF
once	TRBV7-9	TRBD1	TRBJ1-6	TGTGCCAGCAGCTCCGGACAGGTTAATTCACCCCTCCACTTT	CASSSGQVNSPLHF
-	TRBV11-3	-	TRBJ1-6	TGTGCCAGAGGGGGGCGGGATAATTCACCCCTCCACTTT	CARGGRDNSPLHF
many	TRBV5-1	-	TRBJ1-1	TGCGCCAGCAGCTTTGTTAGCACGGCAGGGATAAAGAGCACTGAAGCTTTCTTT	CASSFVSTAGIKSTEAFF
-	TRBV7-9	-	TRBJ2-5	TGTGCCAGCAGCTTACCTATTACTGGTGGACCGAGGCAAGAGACCCAGTACTTC	CASSLPITGGPRQETQYF
few	TRBV6-1	-	TRBJ1-5	TGTGCCAGCAGTGAATTTTGGGATCAGCCCCAGCATTTT	CASSEFWDQPQHF
-	TRBV6-2/TRBV6-3	-	TRBJ1-6	TGTGCCAGCAGTGACTCCGGGCCCCCCCTCCACTTT	CASSDSGPPLHF
few	TRBV5-4	TRBD2	TRBJ2-3	TGTGCCAGCAGCTTGGATGCTAGCGGGGGGGCCGGAAATACGCAGTATTTT	CASSLDASGGAGNTQYF
few	TRBV19	-	TRBJ2-7	TGTGCCAGTAGTATCCTCGGTTGGGGCCCTTACGAGCAGTACTTC	CASSILGWGPYEQYF
many	TRBV6-2/TRBV6-3	-	TRBJ1-1	TGTGCCAGCGGTTTAAACCCGCAGCGAACGACACCGAACACTGAAGCTTTCTTT	CASGLNPQRTTPNTEAFF
few	TRBV12-3/TRBV12-4	-	TRBJ1-6	TGTGCCAGCAAAAAAAACTCCTATAATTCACCCCTCCACTTT	CASKKNSYNSPLHF
few	TRBV12-3/TRBV12-4	-	TRBJ2-1	TGTGCCAGCAGTTACCCCGAATGGGGGGGCGCCTCCTACAATGAGCAGTTCTTC	CASSYPEWGGASYNEQFF
-	TRBV9	-	TRBJ2-7	TGTGCCAGCAGCGCCGACCCGTCCTACGAGCAGTACTTC	CASSADPSYEQYF
-	TRBV19	-	TRBJ2-3	TGTGCCAGTAGTAAGGGAATAGATACGCAGTATTTT	CASSKGIDTQYF
few	TRBV5-1	-	TRBJ2-2	TGCGCCAGCAGAGGGACGATGGGGGCCGGGGAGCTGTTTTTT	CASRGTMGAGELFF
many	TRBV20-1	-	TRBJ1-2	TGCAGTGCTCCCATTACGGGAGCTAACTATGGCTACACCTTC	CSAPITGANYGYTF